The clone carrying this T cell receptor beta chain occurred a few times. Its target is unknown. These data come from a study of T cell responses to AZD1222 COVID-19 vaccine. This CDR3 has 14 amino acids. The trim removed 5 bases at V and 7 bases at J, leaving 10 bases unmatched. Germline CDR1 is MNHEY and CDR2 is SVGAGI. Libraries were prepared by immunoSEQ multiplex PCR; TCRdb keeps only in-frame clonotypes and omits some of them. Of 90,000 to 150,000 clones in the sample, around nine tenths are singletons; the top ten hold 0.95% to 1.5%. Points from the study as a whole: Compared with day 0, the breadth and depth of the Spike-specific TCR repertoire rose significantly after two doses of AZD1222. There were vaccine-associated CD4 TCRs across spike, dominant at 160-218 and 743-854.

This TCR was sampled from an adult in good health. The J gene is TRBJ1-1, the V gene TRBV6-5; 7 bases align to TRBD1. Here the sequenced sample was peripheral blood, taken on day 0 of AZD1222 vaccination. CDR3 residues: CASSSGQVVGEAFF. In DNA form, the CDR3 reads TGTGCCAGCAGTAGTGGACAGGTTGTTGGTGAAGCTTTCTTT.